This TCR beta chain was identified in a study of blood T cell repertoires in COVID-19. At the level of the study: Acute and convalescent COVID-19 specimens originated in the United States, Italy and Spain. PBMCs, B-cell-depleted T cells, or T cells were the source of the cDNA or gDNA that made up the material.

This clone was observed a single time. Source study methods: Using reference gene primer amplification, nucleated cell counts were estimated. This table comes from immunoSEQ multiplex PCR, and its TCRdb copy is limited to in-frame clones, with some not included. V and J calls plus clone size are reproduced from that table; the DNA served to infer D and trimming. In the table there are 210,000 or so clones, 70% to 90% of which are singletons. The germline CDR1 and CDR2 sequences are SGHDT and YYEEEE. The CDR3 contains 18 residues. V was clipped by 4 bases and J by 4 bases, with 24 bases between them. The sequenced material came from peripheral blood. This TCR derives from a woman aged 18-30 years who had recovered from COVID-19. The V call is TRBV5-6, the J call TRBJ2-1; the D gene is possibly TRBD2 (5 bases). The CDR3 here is CASSLYNGRVLPYNEQFF. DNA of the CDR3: TGTGCCAGCAGCCTCTATAATGGGCGGGTACTCCCATACAATGAGCAGTTCTTC.